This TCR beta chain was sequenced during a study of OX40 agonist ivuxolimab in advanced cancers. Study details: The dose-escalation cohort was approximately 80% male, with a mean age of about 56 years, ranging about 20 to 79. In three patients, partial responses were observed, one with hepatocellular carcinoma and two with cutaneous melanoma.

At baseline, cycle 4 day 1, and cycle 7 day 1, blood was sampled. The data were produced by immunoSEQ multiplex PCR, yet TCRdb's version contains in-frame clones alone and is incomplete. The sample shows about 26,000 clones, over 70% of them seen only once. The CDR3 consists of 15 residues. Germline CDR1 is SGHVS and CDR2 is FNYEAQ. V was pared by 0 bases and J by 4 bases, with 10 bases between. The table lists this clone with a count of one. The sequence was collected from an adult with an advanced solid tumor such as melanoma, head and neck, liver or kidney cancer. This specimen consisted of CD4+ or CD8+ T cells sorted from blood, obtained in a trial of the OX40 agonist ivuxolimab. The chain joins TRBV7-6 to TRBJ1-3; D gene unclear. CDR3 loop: CASSLARVAGNTIYF. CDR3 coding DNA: TGTGCCAGCAGCTTAGCGAGGGTTGCCGGAAACACCATATATTTT.